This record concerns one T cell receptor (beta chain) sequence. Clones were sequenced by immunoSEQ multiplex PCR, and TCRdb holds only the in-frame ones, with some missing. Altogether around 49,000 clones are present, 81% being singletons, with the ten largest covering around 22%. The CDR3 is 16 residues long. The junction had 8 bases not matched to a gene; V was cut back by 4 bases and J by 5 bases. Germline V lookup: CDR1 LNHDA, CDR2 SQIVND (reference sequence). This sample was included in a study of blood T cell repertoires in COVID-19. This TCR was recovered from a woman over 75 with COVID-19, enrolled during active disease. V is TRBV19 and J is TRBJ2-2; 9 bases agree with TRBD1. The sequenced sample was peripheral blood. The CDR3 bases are TGTGCCAGTAGTAACCGGGGACAGGGTGGTACCGGGGAGCTGTTTTTT. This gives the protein CASSNRGQGGTGELFF.